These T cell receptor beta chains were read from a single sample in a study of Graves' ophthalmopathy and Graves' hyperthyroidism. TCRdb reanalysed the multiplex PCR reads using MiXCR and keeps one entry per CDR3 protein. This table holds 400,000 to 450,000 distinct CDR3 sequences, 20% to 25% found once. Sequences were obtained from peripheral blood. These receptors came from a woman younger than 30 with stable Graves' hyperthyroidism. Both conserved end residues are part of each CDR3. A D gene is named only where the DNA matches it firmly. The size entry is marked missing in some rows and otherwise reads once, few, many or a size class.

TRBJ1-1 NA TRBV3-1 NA TGTGCCAGCAGCCCGGGTGGGCGGTACACTGAAGCTTTCTTT CASSPGGRYTEAFF
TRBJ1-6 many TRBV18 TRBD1 TGTGCCAGCTCACCGGGACAGGGCGCTAATTCACCCCTCCACTTT CASSPGQGANSPLHF
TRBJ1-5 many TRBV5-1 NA TGCGCCAGCAGCAGCGGGGATAGCAATCAGCCCCAGCATTTT CASSSGDSNQPQHF
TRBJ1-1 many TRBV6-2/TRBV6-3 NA TGTGCCAGCAGTTTAACAGGGATCCCAAGGAACACTGAAGCTTTCTTT CASSLTGIPRNTEAFF
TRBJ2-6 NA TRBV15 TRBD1 TGTGCCACCAGCAAGGAGGACAGGTTTAACTCTGGGGCCAACGTCCTGACTTTC CATSKEDRFNSGANVLTF
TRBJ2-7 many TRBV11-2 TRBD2 TGTGCCAGCAGAATGTCTGGGCGGGGGGCTTACGAGCAGTACTTC CASRMSGRGAYEQYF
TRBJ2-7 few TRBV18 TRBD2 TGTGCCAGCTCACCACGGACTAGCGGGAGAGCCCTCCCCCCCGAGCAGTACTTC CASSPRTSGRALPPEQYF
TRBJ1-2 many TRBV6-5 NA TGTGCCAGCAGTAACAGGGTGGAACAGTATGGCTACACCTTC CASSNRVEQYGYTF
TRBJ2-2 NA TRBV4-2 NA TGTGCCAGCAGCGGACAGTGGGGCGAGGTCGGGGAGCTGTTTTTT CASSGQWGEVGELFF
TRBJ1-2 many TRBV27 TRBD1 TGTGCCAGCAGTTGGTCAGGGGGCTATGGCTACACCTTC CASSWSGGYGYTF
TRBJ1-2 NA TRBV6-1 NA TGTGCCAGCAGTGGCGGTGGGGGCTATGGCTACACCTTC CASSGGGGYGYTF
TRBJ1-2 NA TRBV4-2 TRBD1 TGTGCCAGCAGTCGGGGGCAGGGGGCTCTTCCGAACTATGGCTACACCTTC CASSRGQGALPNYGYTF
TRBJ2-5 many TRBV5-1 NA TGCGCCAGCAGCTCAGCCCGGCCTCGACCTCAGGGTGTGAAAGAGACCCAGTACTTC CASSSARPRPQGVKETQYF
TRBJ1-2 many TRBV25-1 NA TGTGCCAGCAGTGAAATAGGGGCTAACTATGGCTACACCTTC CASSEIGANYGYTF
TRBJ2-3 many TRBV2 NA TGTGCCAGCAGTGATTTCGTGGGACGCACAGATACGCAGTATTTT CASSDFVGRTDTQYF
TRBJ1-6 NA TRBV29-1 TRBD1 TGCAGCGCACAGGGACAGCCAAATTCACCCCTCCACTTT CSAQGQPNSPLHF
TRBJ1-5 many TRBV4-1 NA TGCGCCAGCAGAGACGGGGGGCGCAATCAGCCCCAGCATTTT CASRDGGRNQPQHF
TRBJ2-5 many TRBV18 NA TGTGCCAGCTCTAGAGGACGCGGCGGTGCCCAAGAGACCCAGTACTTC CASSRGRGGAQETQYF
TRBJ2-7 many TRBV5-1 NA TGCGCCAGCAGCTTCGAAGGTTCCTACGAGCAGTACTTC CASSFEGSYEQYF
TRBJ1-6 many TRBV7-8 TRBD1 TGTGCCACACAGGGGGCCTTTAATTCACCCCTCCACTTT CATQGAFNSPLHF
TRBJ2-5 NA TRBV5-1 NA TGCGCCAGCAGCCCTATCCCAAACAAAGAGACCCAGTACTTC CASSPIPNKETQYF
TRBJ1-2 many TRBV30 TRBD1 TGTGCCTGGAGTGCGGACAGGAACTATGGCTACACCTTC CAWSADRNYGYTF
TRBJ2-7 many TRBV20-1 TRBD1 TGCAGTGCTAGGGCGGGGGACAGGGGGAGCTTC CSARAGDRGSF
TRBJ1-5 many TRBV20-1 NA TGCAGTGCTGGAGGGGCATTTAGCAATCAGCCCCAGCATTTT CSAGGAFSNQPQHF
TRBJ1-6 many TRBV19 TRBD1 TGTGCCAGTAGTACCTCGGGACAGGGGAATTCACCCCTCCACTTT CASSTSGQGNSPLHF
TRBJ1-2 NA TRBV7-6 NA TGTGCCACCTCTCCGGGGGTAGCTAACTATGGCTACACCTTC CATSPGVANYGYTF
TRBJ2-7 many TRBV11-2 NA TGTGCCAGCAGCTTAGTGGCAGGGGGGGTCTACGAGCAGTACTTC CASSLVAGGVYEQYF
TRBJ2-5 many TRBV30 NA TGTGCCTGGAGTGTGGTGGAGACCCAGTACTTC CAWSVVETQYF
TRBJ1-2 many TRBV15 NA TGTGCCACCAGTTCGCCAGGAATCTATGGCTACACCTTC CATSSPGIYGYTF
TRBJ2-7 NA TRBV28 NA TGTGCCAGCAGTTTATATTCTCTAGTGGCCTACGAGCAGTACTTC CASSLYSLVAYEQYF
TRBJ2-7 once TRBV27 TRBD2 TGTGCCAGCACTAGCGGGGCCTACGAGCAGTACTTC CASTSGAYEQYF
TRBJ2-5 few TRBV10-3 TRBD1 TGTGCCATCAGTTCCGGGACAGGAGAAGAGACCCAGTACTTC CAISSGTGEETQYF
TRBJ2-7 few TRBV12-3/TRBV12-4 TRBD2 TGTGCCAGCAGGGGGTCGACTAGCGCGAACGAGCAGTACTTC CASRGSTSANEQYF
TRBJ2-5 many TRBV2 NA TGTGCCAGCAGTGACGGAGTGGAGACCCAGTACTTC CASSDGVETQYF
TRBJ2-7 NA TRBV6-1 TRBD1 TGTGCCAGCAGTGAATCGGGACAGACCTACGAGCAGTACTTC CASSESGQTYEQYF
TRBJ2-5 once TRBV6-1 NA TGTGCCAGCAGGGAAACCGACGGCACTACCCAGTACTTC CASRETDGTTQYF
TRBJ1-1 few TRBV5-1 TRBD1 TGCGCCAGCAGCGAGGGGACAGGGGGCATGAACACTGAAGCTTTCTTT CASSEGTGGMNTEAFF
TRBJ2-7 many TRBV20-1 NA TGCAGTGCTAGGGGGCCTAAAACTTTCCCATCCTACGAGCAGTACTTC CSARGPKTFPSYEQYF
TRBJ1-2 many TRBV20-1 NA TGCAGTGCTGCACCGGACAGCTATGGCTACACCTTC CSAAPDSYGYTF
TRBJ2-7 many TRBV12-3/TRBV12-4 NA TGTGCCAGCAGTGCGAATTGGGGGTCATCCTCCTACGAGCAGTACTTC CASSANWGSSSYEQYF
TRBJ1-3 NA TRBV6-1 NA TGTGTCAGCAGGGACCCTCTTGGAAACACCATATATTTT CVSRDPLGNTIYF